Detailed here is one T cell receptor (beta chain). These data originate in a study of blood T cell repertoires in COVID-19. Per germline, CDR1 KGHSH and CDR2 LQKENI. The V gene lost 6 bases and the J gene lost 5 bases, with 19 bases spanning the gap. The CDR3 has 15 amino acids. Assay: immunoSEQ multiplex PCR; the TCRdb copy retains only in-frame clones and omits some. The sample lists about 190,000 clones, around 87% seen once, with roughly 0.56% in the top ten. This chain links TRBV18 with TRBJ1-2; D not resolved. This clonotype was sampled from a man aged 50 to 60 with acute or convalescent COVID-19. Sequencing used peripheral blood. This chain's CDR3 is CASSPKGQEPYGYTF. The CDR3 DNA reads as TGTGCCAGCTCTCCTAAAGGCCAGGAACCATATGGCTACACCTTC.